This T cell receptor (beta chain) was recorded in a study of PD-1 blockade in mismatch repair-deficient tumors. This CDR3 has 16 amino acids. V gave up 2 bases and J gave up 2 bases, with 16 bases separating them. Germline V gives CDR1 MNHEY, CDR2 SMNVEV (reference sequence). TCRdb's copy holds only in-frame clones and misses some; the assay was immunoSEQ multiplex PCR. The table includes 120,000 or so clones, 88% detected once. The J gene is TRBJ2-7, the V gene TRBV27; the D gene could be TRBD1 or TRBD2 (5 bases each). Sequencing used peripheral blood, obtained roughly 67 weeks after starting pembrolizumab. This receptor was taken from an adult with mismatch repair-deficient cancer. The CDR3 nucleotides read TGTGCCAGCAGTTTAGCTATGGGGGAAAGGACCTACGAGCAGTACTTC. Its protein is CASSLAMGERTYEQYF.